This entry features one T cell receptor (beta chain) sequence. Its specificity is unknown. The method was immunoSEQ multiplex PCR; TCRdb's version includes in-frame clones alone and lacks a portion of them. Among about 33,000 clones listed, around 68% were seen once. Stated time point: cycle 4 day 1 (C4D1), after more than 5 weeks of nivolumab. All patients relapsed after autologous stem cell transplantation, and brentuximab vedotin exposure varied. Patients had relapsed/refractory classical Hodgkin lymphoma with complete response, partial response or progressive disease as best response. This entry is derived from a study of PD-1 blockade in classical Hodgkin lymphoma. Points from the study as a whole: Exclusion applied to patients who initiated nivolumab less than 1 year following ASCT. Baseline TCR diversity was reportedly lower in newly diagnosed patients than in healthy donors. It was reported as lower still in relapsed/refractory patients. A significant rise in TCR diversity by C4D1 was seen for CD4+ but not CD8+ cells.

Germline-derived CDR1 and CDR2 are MDHEN and SYDVKM. Deletions cut 2 bases from V and 8 bases from J, with 12 bases between. The CDR3 sequence is 14 residues long. Here the sequenced sample was peripheral blood mononuclear cells (PBMCs), taken before the fourth cycle of nivolumab. This clonotype originated in a human donor with classical Hodgkin lymphoma. This chain links TRBV28 with TRBJ1-4; D unresolved. The CDR3 region has the DNA TGTGCCAGCAGTTTACGTTTTATGGGGGAAAAACTGTTTTTT. It specifies CASSLRFMGEKLFF.